The TCR beta chain described here comes from a study of T cell responses to AZD1222 COVID-19 vaccine. General study findings and limits: The sample set comprised mostly white British donors with more females, and clonal diversity was possibly underestimated. Baseline antibody screening turned up just a handful of seropositive AZD1222 recipients.

V lost 7 bases and J lost 7; bases outside the gene matches: 8. This CDR3 contains 15 residues. Germline V gene lookup returns CDR1 LNHDA and CDR2 SQIVND (reference sequence). Comments on this clone: What it binds is unknown.

Using immunoSEQ multiplex PCR, the repertoire was profiled, and TCRdb retains in-frame clones only, with some absent. The profile shows some 40,000 clones, over 75% of them singletons. The sequence was obtained from an adult who received the MenACWY meningococcal vaccine as a control. This specimen consisted of peripheral blood, obtained 28 days after the second dose of the MenACWY control vaccine. The chain combines TRBV19 with TRBJ2-2; 11 bases line up with TRBD2. CDR3 nucleotides: TGTGCCAGTAAGGATAGCGGGGGGGCCGGCGGGGAGCTGTTTTTT. Protein: CASKDSGGAGGELFF.